This TCR beta chain was recorded in a study of blood T cell repertoires in COVID-19. The wider study: Donors in the United States, Italy and Spain gave samples during acute or convalescent COVID-19.

This clone has more than one count but fewer than ten. Germline values: CDR1 SGHDT, CDR2 YYEEEE. This CDR3 is built from 11 residues. Trimming pared 6 bases from V and 14 bases from J, leaving 15 bases between. The protocol was immunoSEQ multiplex PCR, while the TCRdb copy is restricted to in-frame clones and leaves out a portion. The table shows 150,000 to 190,000 clones, with more than 80% occurring only once. The gene calls are TRBV5-6 and TRBJ2-1, with D possibly matching TRBD1 (6 bases). This clonotype was sampled from a woman aged 40 to 49 with acute or convalescent COVID-19. Sequencing input: peripheral blood. The CDR3 spells CASKQGLKEFF. As DNA, the CDR3 is TGTGCCAGCAAACAGGGTTTGAAGGAGTTCTTC. Filled out from reference TRBV5-6 and TRBJ2-1, the complete variable domain reads DAGVTQSPTHLIKTRGQQVTLRCSPKSGHDTVSWYQQALGQGPQFIFQYYEEEERQRGNFPDRFSGHQFPNYSSELNVNALLLGDSALYLCASKQGLKEFFGPGTRLTVL.